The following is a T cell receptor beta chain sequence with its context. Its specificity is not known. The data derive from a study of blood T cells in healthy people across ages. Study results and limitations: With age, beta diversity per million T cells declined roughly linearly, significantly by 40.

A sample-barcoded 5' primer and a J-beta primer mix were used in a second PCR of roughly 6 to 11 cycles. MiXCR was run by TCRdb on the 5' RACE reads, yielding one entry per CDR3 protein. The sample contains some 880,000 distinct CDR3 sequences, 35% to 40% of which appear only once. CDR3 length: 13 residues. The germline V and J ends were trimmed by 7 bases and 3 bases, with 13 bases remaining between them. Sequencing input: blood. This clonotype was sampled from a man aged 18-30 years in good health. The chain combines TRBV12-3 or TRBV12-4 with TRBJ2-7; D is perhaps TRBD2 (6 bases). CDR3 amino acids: CASTLGRDYEQYF. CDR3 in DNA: TGTGCCAGCACCCTAGGGCGGGACTACGAGCAGTACTTC.